The entry below gives a single T cell receptor (beta chain) sequence along with its context. These data belong to a study of blood T cell repertoires in COVID-19. Study information: The United States, Italy and Spain provided the acute and convalescent COVID-19 samples. The analysed material was cDNA or gDNA that came from T cells, B-cell-depleted T cells, or PBMCs.

In the authors' workflow: Counts of nucleated cells, estimated from reference gene primer amplification, were obtained. Only in-frame clones appear in the TCRdb table, and some are missing; sequencing was by immunoSEQ multiplex PCR. That table supplies the V and J calls and clone size; D and trimming were determined from the DNA. The table includes some 120,000 clones, roughly nine tenths detected once. The germline V gene has CDR1 SGHVS and CDR2 FQNEAQ. The CDR3 totals 15 residues. V lost 0 bases and J lost 4, with 10 bases in between. This receptor was obtained from a man aged 60 to 69 with COVID-19, enrolled during active disease. The rearrangement links TRBV7-8 to TRBJ1-5, with no clear D. What was sequenced was peripheral blood. The CDR3 is CASSLARGSNQPQHF. In nucleotides, the CDR3 is TGTGCCAGCAGCTTAGCGCGAGGCAGTAATCAGCCCCAGCATTTT.